This T cell receptor beta chain was recovered during a study of identifying expanded T cells in peripheral blood. Regarding the study as a whole: Differentially abundant clones: about 1.3 between replicates, roughly 16 at roughly 15 days, approximately 18 at four. Across healthy donors, higher total template counts meant significantly greater approximately two-week count variance.

Collection occurred without any documented infections or immune events in donors. This clone was picked up a small number of times. What it recognizes is unknown. The junction does not match germline at one end; this may be a read error. Assay used: immunoSEQ multiplex PCR; TCRdb lists only in-frame clones, some missing. Of 100,000 to 150,000 clones detected, around four fifths appear once; the ten largest clones hold 3.3%. Germline CDR1 is SNHLY and CDR2 is FYNNEI. The CDR3 length is 15 residues. The sequenced material came from blood. The rearrangement joins TRBV2 to TRBJ1-5, with a possible D match to TRBD1 (6 bases). The TCR sequence derives from a person between 18 and 70 years old in good health. In DNA, the CDR3 is TGTGCCAGCAGCGAAGGGACAAGCCCTTATCAGCCCCAGCATTTT. Translation: CASSEGTSPYQPQHF.